These 19 T cell receptor beta chains originate from one sample sequenced in a study of T cells expressing NK-cell markers. For each CDR3 protein, TCRdb gives one entry from its re-call of the 5' RACE reads, without DNA. The table for this sample gives approximately 440,000 distinct CDR3 sequences. Input material: blood T cells: a sorted CD56 or NKG2C T cell subset, CD4+ or CD8+ T cells, or bulk PBMC T cells (not recorded which). The receptor set was obtained from a woman aged 45 to 65 in good health.

The chain recombines TRBV12-3 or TRBV12-4 with TRBJ1-5. This CDR3 has 16 amino acids. CDR3: CASSKGQRGLFQPQHF.

J is TRBJ2-1 and V is TRBV24-1; no DNA is available, so the TRBD2 call from TCRdb remains unchecked. From germline, CDR1 is KGHDR and CDR2 SFDVKD. The CDR3 is 13 residues long. The CDR3 spells CATSEGPGPVRFF.

This sequence joins TRBV18 and TRBJ1-2. CDR3 length: 13 amino acids. Germline V gene lookup returns CDR1 KGHSH and CDR2 LQKENI. The CDR3 loop is CASSIDFNYGYTF.

The V call is TRBV12-3 or TRBV12-4, the J call TRBJ2-3; TCRdb's D call, TRBD1, is unchecked because there is no DNA. The CDR3 loop spans 13 amino acids. The CDR3 loop reads CASSISPGDTQYF.

The chain is built from TRBV9 and TRBJ2-5; TCRdb gives TRBD1 as the D gene, but with no DNA this cannot be confirmed. Germline CDR1 and CDR2: SGDLS and YYNGEE. This CDR3 region has 15 residues. The CDR3 loop reads CASSASGTTQETQYF.

The genes are TRBV12-3 or TRBV12-4 and TRBJ2-2; the D call of TRBD2 rests on TCRdb alone, since no DNA is present to check it. The CDR3 covers 17 residues. The CDR3 loop reads CASTYSGRASIPGELFF.

This sequence joins TRBV5-1 and TRBJ2-7; with no DNA, the TCRdb D assignment of TRBD1 cannot be verified. Germline CDR1 SGHRS, CDR2 YFSETQ. This CDR3 is built from 14 residues. CDR3 protein: CASSFQGMIYEQYF.

The chain uses TRBV6-5 and TRBJ2-1; TCRdb's assignment of TRBD2 cannot be checked, as there is no DNA. Germline V gives CDR1 MNHEY, CDR2 SVGAGI. CDR3 size: 16 residues. CDR3 sequence reads: CASSDMTSGRQGEQFF.

This sequence joins TRBV12-3 or TRBV12-4 and TRBJ1-4. The CDR3 runs 17 residues. The CDR3 loop reads CASSLWQGLTTNEKLFF.

CDR3 sequence reads: CASSLLQGLSGYTF. The V gene is TRBV6-6, the J gene TRBJ1-2; the TRBD1 assignment by TCRdb is unverifiable without DNA. The germline V gene encodes CDR1 MNHNY and CDR2 SVGAGI (reference sequence). The CDR3 runs 14 residues.

V usage is TRBV3-1 and J usage is TRBJ2-7; the TRBD1 assignment by TCRdb is unverifiable without DNA. CDR3 length equals 15 residues. Germline CDR1 and CDR2: LGHDT and YNNKEL (reference sequence). The CDR3 here is CASSLPGQGQNEQYF.

The genes are TRBV5-1 and TRBJ1-2; TCRdb names TRBD1, which stays unverified in the absence of DNA. Germline loops: CDR1 SGHRS, CDR2 YFSETQ. There are 14 residues in the CDR3. CDR3 protein: CASSLVQGENGYTF.

The chain uses TRBV12-3 or TRBV12-4 and TRBJ2-2; TCRdb proposes TRBD2, but this gene call is untestable without DNA. The CDR3 has 15 amino acids. CDR3 amino acids: CASSYGTSLGGELFF.

The chain couples TRBV18 to TRBJ2-1; the D call from TCRdb, TRBD2, cannot be confirmed without DNA. The CDR3 contains 13 residues. CDR1 is KGHSH, CDR2 LQKENI, per germline. CDR3 sequence: CASSPAVAGEQFF.

The V call is TRBV7-9, the J call TRBJ2-3; there is no DNA to check the TCRdb D call of TRBD1. The CDR3 is 15 residues long. The V gene's germline CDR1 is SEHNR and CDR2 FQNEAQ (reference sequence). The CDR3 loop is CASSRGQGPPDTQYF. The full variable domain, with the rest looked up from reference TRBV7-9 and TRBJ2-3, is DTGVSQNPRHKITKRGQNVTFRCDPISEHNRLYWYRQTLGQGPEFLTYFQNEAQLEKSRLLSDRFSAERPKGSFSTLEIQRTEQGDSAMYLCASSRGQGPPDTQYFGPGTRLTVL.

The chain links TRBV7-2 to TRBJ2-7; TCRdb picks TRBD2, but there is no DNA to check that call. CDR3 size: 16 residues. Germline V gene sequence: CDR1 SGHTA, CDR2 FQGNSA. CDR3: CASSLAGLAGGAEQYF.

Here the CDR3 reads CASSRLLGDTQYF. The gene calls are TRBV7-8 and TRBJ2-3. Germline V gene data show CDR1 as SGHVS and CDR2 as FQNEAQ. CDR3 length: 13 residues. Based on the CDR3 plus reference TRBV7-8 and TRBJ2-3, the full variable domain is GAGVSQSPRYKVAKRGQDVALRCDPISGHVSLFWYQQALGQGPEFLTYFQNEAQLDKSGLPSDRFFAERPEGSVSTLKIQRTQQEDSAVYLCASSRLLGDTQYFGPGTRLTVL.

The rearrangement joins TRBV6-2 or TRBV6-3 to TRBJ2-7; the D gene TCRdb calls, TRBD2, cannot be checked with no DNA. The CDR3 spans 15 residues. The germline gives CDR1 MNHEY, CDR2 SVGEGT. The CDR3 spells CASSYSMGLAYEQYF.

The rearrangement joins TRBV18 to TRBJ2-1; TCRdb's D call of TRBD2 is untestable without DNA. The CDR3 is 17 residues long. CDR1 KGHSH and CDR2 LQKENI come from the germline V gene. CDR3 loop: CASSPPGLAGGYNEQFF.